This is a list of T cell receptor beta chains from one sample in a study of T cell responses to AZD1222 COVID-19 vaccine. Libraries were prepared by immunoSEQ multiplex PCR; TCRdb keeps only in-frame clonotypes and omits some of them. The table shows about 130,000 clones, with approximately 92% occurring only once. Sequences were derived from peripheral blood, sampled 28 days after the second AZD1222 dose. All receptors derive from an adult who received the AZD1222 COVID-19 vaccine. CDR3s include the opening cysteine and the closing phenylalanine or tryptophan. D genes are given only for firm matches. The listing skips clone size in some rows; elsewhere it reads once, few, many or a size class.

d_call	clone_size	v_call	j_call	cdr3_aa	cdr3_nt
.	.	TRBV2	TRBJ1-2	CASSRGSEGYTF	TGTGCCAGCAGTCGAGGTTCCGAGGGCTACACCTTC
TRBD1	.	TRBV4-3	TRBJ1-5	CASSQDGQGNQPQHF	TGCGCCAGCAGCCAAGACGGACAGGGGAATCAGCCCCAGCATTTT
.	.	TRBV5-1	TRBJ2-7	CASSLTPRRGAGEQYF	TGCGCCAGCAGCTTAACCCCGAGGCGCGGGGCAGGCGAGCAGTACTTC
TRBD2	.	TRBV18	TRBJ2-5	CASSPLPLAGDQETQYF	TGTGCCAGCTCACCACTCCCCCTAGCGGGGGATCAAGAGACCCAGTACTTC
.	.	TRBV7-2	TRBJ1-1	CASSLDRGVTEAFF	TGTGCCAGCAGCTTAGATCGGGGAGTCACTGAAGCTTTCTTT
.	.	TRBV11-3	TRBJ2-2	CASSPGLADPNTGELFF	TGTGCCAGCAGCCCGGGACTGGCAGATCCGAACACCGGGGAGCTGTTTTTT
TRBD1	.	TRBV7-8	TRBJ1-1	CASSLKLEQGKTEAFF	TGTGCCAGCAGCCTAAAGCTCGAACAGGGGAAGACTGAAGCTTTCTTT
TRBD1	.	TRBV18	TRBJ2-1	CASSPPGQHNEQFF	TGTGCCAGCTCACCACCGGGACAGCACAATGAGCAGTTCTTC
.	.	TRBV18	TRBJ2-1	CASSPNGGSSYNEQFF	TGTGCCAGCTCACCAAATGGGGGGAGCTCCTACAATGAGCAGTTCTTC
.	.	TRBV5-1	TRBJ1-2	CASSLYVGPNYGYTF	TGCGCCAGCAGCTTGTACGTAGGGCCTAACTATGGCTACACCTTC
.	.	TRBV5-1	TRBJ2-1	CASSLPGQSQFF	TGCGCCAGCAGCTTGCCAGGACAGTCGCAGTTCTTC
.	.	TRBV12-5	TRBJ1-4	CASGLLGGRLFF	TGTGCTAGTGGTTTGCTGGGGGGGAGACTGTTTTTT
.	.	TRBV30	TRBJ1-5	CAWSIEGNQPQHF	TGTGCCTGGAGTATTGAGGGGAATCAGCCCCAGCATTTT
.	.	TRBV3-1/TRBV3-2	TRBJ1-1	CASSQGTGTVNTEAFF	TGTGCCAGCAGCCAAGGCACCGGAACCGTTAACACTGAAGCTTTCTTT
TRBD1	.	TRBV10-3	TRBJ1-1	CAIRTPQGANTEAFF	TGTGCCATCAGGACGCCACAGGGGGCGAACACTGAAGCTTTCTTT
.	.	TRBV4-2	TRBJ2-3	CASSPQVSTDTQYF	TGTGCCAGCAGCCCACAGGTGAGCACAGATACGCAGTATTTT
.	.	TRBV2	TRBJ1-5	CASRGLSSYNQPQHF	TGTGCCAGCAGGGGCCTCAGCAGCTACAATCAGCCCCAGCATTTT
.	.	TRBV19	TRBJ1-4	CASSGPPRGSEKLFF	TGTGCCAGTAGCGGGCCCCCTAGGGGTAGTGAAAAACTGTTTTTT
.	.	TRBV30	TRBJ1-2	CAWSVAGGYTF	TGTGCCTGGAGTGTCGCCGGGGGCTACACCTTC
.	.	TRBV4-1	TRBJ1-4	CASSQIQVGEKLFF	TGCGCCAGCAGCCAAATCCAAGTCGGGGAAAAACTGTTTTTT
.	.	TRBV2	TRBJ2-3	CASERDVHTDTQYF	TGTGCCAGCGAGCGCGACGTCCACACAGATACGCAGTATTTT
.	.	TRBV30	TRBJ2-1	CAWSVGGSSYNEQFF	TGTGCCTGGAGTGTAGGGGGGAGCTCCTACAATGAGCAGTTCTTC
.	.	TRBV12-3/TRBV12-4	TRBJ2-1	CASGGSSYNEQFF	TGTGCCAGCGGGGGAAGCTCCTACAATGAGCAGTTCTTC
.	.	TRBV9	TRBJ2-7	CASSVAGGPYEQYF	TGTGCCAGCAGCGTAGCAGGAGGTCCCTACGAGCAGTACTTC
.	.	TRBV19	TRBJ2-2	CASSSRGHRAGAGELFF	TGTGCCAGTAGCTCACGGGGCCACAGGGCCGGGGCCGGGGAGCTGTTTTTT
.	.	TRBV5-8	TRBJ2-7	CASTGLIGVEMDSYEQYF	TGTGCCAGCACTGGACTTATAGGCGTTGAAATGGACTCCTACGAGCAGTACTTC
.	.	TRBV19	TRBJ1-2	CASSKAGYYGYTF	TGTGCCAGTAGTAAGGCGGGTTACTATGGCTACACCTTC
TRBD1	.	TRBV10-1	TRBJ1-1	CASRDRPQGRTTEAFF	TGCGCCAGCAGGGACAGGCCCCAAGGGAGGACCACTGAAGCTTTCTTT
TRBD2	once	TRBV4-1	TRBJ2-3	CASSRFSGGSADTQYF	TGCGCCAGCAGCCGCTTCTCGGGGGGTTCGGCAGATACGCAGTATTTT
.	.	TRBV19	TRBJ2-5	CASSGPGPGLGTQYF	TGTGCCAGTAGCGGACCGGGACCGGGGTTGGGGACCCAGTACTTC
.	.	TRBV13	TRBJ1-1	CASSLGTENTEAFF	TGTGCCAGCAGCTTGGGTACAGAGAACACTGAAGCTTTCTTT